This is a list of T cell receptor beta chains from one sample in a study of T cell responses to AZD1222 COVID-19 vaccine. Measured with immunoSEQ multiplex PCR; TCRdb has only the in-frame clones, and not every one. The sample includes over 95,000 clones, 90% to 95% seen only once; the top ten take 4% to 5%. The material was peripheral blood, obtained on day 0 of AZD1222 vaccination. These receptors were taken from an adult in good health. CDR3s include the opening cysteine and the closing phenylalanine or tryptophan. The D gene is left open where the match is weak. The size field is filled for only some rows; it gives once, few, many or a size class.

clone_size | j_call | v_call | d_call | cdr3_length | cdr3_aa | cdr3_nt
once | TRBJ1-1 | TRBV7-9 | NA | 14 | CASSLLGINTEAFF | TGTGCCAGCAGCTTATTAGGGATTAACACTGAAGCTTTCTTT
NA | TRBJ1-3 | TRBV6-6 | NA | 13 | CASKGSDGNTIYF | TGTGCCAGCAAAGGGTCGGACGGAAACACCATATATTTT
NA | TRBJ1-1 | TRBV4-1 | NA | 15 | CASSQDPQENTEAFF | TGCGCCAGCAGCCAAGATCCACAAGAGAACACTGAAGCTTTCTTT
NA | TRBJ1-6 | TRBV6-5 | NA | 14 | CASSYDQYNSPLHF | TGTGCCAGCAGTTACGACCAGTATAATTCACCCCTCCACTTT
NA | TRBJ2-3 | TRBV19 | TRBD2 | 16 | CASSPFAAGGTDTQYF | TGTGCCAGTAGTCCCTTCGCAGCGGGGGGCACAGATACGCAGTATTTT
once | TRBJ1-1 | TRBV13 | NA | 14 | CASRRGGGPAEAFF | TGTGCCAGCAGACGTGGCGGTGGACCAGCTGAAGCTTTCTTT
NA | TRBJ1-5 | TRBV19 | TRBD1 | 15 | CASSLMNRGDQPQHF | TGTGCCAGTAGTCTGATGAACAGGGGTGATCAGCCCCAGCATTTT
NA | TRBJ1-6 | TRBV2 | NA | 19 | CASYYQTGRLSGYNSPLHF | TGTGCCAGCTATTACCAGACAGGACGTCTATCCGGATATAATTCACCCCTCCACTTT
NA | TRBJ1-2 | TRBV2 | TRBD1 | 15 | CASSRGQGAQYGYTF | TGTGCCAGCAGTAGGGGACAGGGGGCGCAGTATGGCTACACCTTC
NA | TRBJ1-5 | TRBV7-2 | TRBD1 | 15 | CASSTAGGPNQPQHF | TGTGCCAGCAGCACTGCAGGGGGCCCGAATCAGCCCCAGCATTTT
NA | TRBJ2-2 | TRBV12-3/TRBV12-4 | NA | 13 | CASSFKRTGELFF | TGTGCCAGCAGTTTCAAGCGCACCGGGGAGCTGTTTTTT
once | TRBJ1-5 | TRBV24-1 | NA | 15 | CATSEQGTGNQPQHF | TGTGCCACCAGCGAACAGGGAACCGGCAATCAGCCCCAGCATTTT
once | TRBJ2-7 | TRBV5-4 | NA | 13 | CAIRTRGSYEQYF | TGTGCCATTAGGACAAGGGGCTCCTACGAGCAGTACTTC
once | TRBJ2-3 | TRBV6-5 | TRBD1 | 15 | CASSITGGSTDTQYF | TGTGCCAGCAGTATCACAGGGGGCTCCACAGATACGCAGTATTTT
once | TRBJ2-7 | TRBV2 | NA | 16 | CASSEARTGGPYEQYF | TGTGCCAGCAGTGAAGCGCGGACGGGGGGCCCCTACGAGCAGTACTTC
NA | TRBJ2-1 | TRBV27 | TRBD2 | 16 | CASSLLVSGGKGEQFF | TGTGCCAGCAGTTTACTTGTGAGCGGGGGGAAGGGTGAGCAGTTCTTC
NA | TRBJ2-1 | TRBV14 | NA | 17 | CASSQDFLSPNFNEQFF | TGTGCCAGCAGCCAAGACTTCTTAAGCCCTAATTTCAATGAGCAGTTCTTC
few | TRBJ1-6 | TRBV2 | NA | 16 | CASRGGSSSYNSPLHF | TGTGCCAGCAGAGGGGGGTCCAGCTCCTATAATTCACCCCTCCACTTT
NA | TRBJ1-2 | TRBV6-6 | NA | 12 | CAYRPPEGGYTF | TGTGCCTACCGCCCACCCGAGGGGGGCTACACCTTC
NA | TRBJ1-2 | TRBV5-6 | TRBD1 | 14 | CASSYTGVLGGYTF | TGTGCCAGCAGTTACACAGGGGTATTAGGTGGCTACACCTTC
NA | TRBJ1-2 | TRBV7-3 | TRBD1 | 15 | CASSQSGRGLDGYTF | TGTGCCAGCAGCCAAAGCGGCAGGGGGTTGGATGGCTACACCTTC
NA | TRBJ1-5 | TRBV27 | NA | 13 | CASSVLGDQPQHF | TGTGCCAGCAGTGTCCTTGGGGATCAGCCCCAGCATTTT
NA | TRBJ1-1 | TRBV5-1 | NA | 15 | CASSYTGTGNTEAFF | TGCGCCAGCAGCTATACCGGGACTGGAAACACTGAAGCTTTCTTT
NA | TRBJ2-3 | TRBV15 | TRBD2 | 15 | CATSPGLAGGSWQYF | TGTGCCACCAGCCCGGGACTAGCGGGGGGCAGCTGGCAGTATTTT
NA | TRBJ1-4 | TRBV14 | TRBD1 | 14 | CASSRGQEFQKLFF | TGTGCCAGCAGCCGAGGACAGGAATTTCAAAAACTGTTTTTT
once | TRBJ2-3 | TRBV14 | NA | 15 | CASSQVGISTDTQYF | TGTGCCAGCAGCCAAGTGGGCATTAGCACAGATACGCAGTATTTT
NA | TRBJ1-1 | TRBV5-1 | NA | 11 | CASRMSPEAFF | TGCGCCAGCAGGATGTCGCCTGAAGCTTTCTTT